Listed below are T cell receptor beta chains from one sample, sequenced in a study of OX40 agonist ivuxolimab in advanced cancers. Clones were sequenced by immunoSEQ multiplex PCR, and TCRdb holds only the in-frame ones, with some missing. The sample gives just under 85,000 clones, approximately 84% of which show up once; around 2.9% is in the top ten. The material was CD4+ or CD8+ T cells sorted from blood, obtained in a trial of the OX40 agonist ivuxolimab. The source is an adult with an advanced solid tumor such as melanoma, head and neck, liver or kidney cancer. CDR3s include the opening cysteine and the closing phenylalanine or tryptophan. A D gene is named only where the DNA matches it firmly. The size entry is marked missing in some rows and otherwise reads once, few, many or a size class.

TRBJ2-3 TRBV29-1 - - 12 CSVEKQTDTQYF TGCAGCGTTGAGAAACAAACAGATACGCAGTATTTT
TRBJ1-2 TRBV7-6 - - 16 CASSLLGGARHYGYTF TGTGCCAGCAGCTTACTGGGGGGCGCACGGCACTATGGCTACACCTTC
TRBJ1-4 TRBV7-2 - - 14 CASSRGGTNEKLFF TGTGCCAGCAGCCGAGGGGGGACTAATGAAAAACTGTTTTTT
TRBJ1-1 TRBV7-2 - TRBD1 18 CASTTLGARGLMNTEAFF TGTGCCAGCACCACCCTAGGGGCGAGGGGGCTGATGAACACTGAAGCTTTCTTT
TRBJ2-2 TRBV18 few - 15 CASSLGRGNTGELFF TGTGCCAGCTCACTCGGCAGGGGGAACACCGGGGAGCTGTTTTTT
TRBJ2-1 TRBV28 - TRBD2 15 CASSFASGVPSEQFF TGTGCCAGCAGTTTCGCTAGCGGGGTCCCTAGTGAGCAGTTCTTC
TRBJ2-7 TRBV6-1 - TRBD1 13 CASRDRDIYEQYF TGTGCCAGCAGGGACAGGGACATCTACGAGCAGTACTTC
TRBJ2-1 TRBV9 - - 16 CASSKGLPVTYNEQFF TGTGCCAGCAGCAAGGGACTCCCCGTTACCTACAATGAGCAGTTCTTC
TRBJ2-1 TRBV6-1 - - 14 CASSDLRSYNEQFF TGTGCCAGCAGTGACCTCCGCTCCTACAATGAGCAGTTCTTC
TRBJ1-1 TRBV18 - TRBD1 17 CASSPSGTGGSETEAFF TGTGCCAGCTCACCATCCGGGACAGGGGGATCGGAGACTGAAGCTTTCTTT
TRBJ1-4 TRBV2 - - 15 CASSSQHFPNEKLFF TGTGCCAGCAGCTCACAACACTTCCCTAATGAAAAACTGTTTTTT
TRBJ1-5 TRBV6-6 - - 14 CASSLGGFNQPQHF TGTGCCAGCAGTCTTGGGGGCTTCAATCAGCCCCAGCATTTT
TRBJ2-1 TRBV7-3 - TRBD1 17 CASSSLSAGTGGGEQFF TGTGCCAGCAGCTCCCTCTCTGCCGGGACAGGGGGCGGTGAGCAGTTCTTC
TRBJ1-1 TRBV7-9 - TRBD1 13 CASSPSSGGQGLF TGTGCCAGCAGCCCCTCGTCCGGCGGACAGGGATTGTTT
TRBJ1-5 TRBV6-6 - - 12 CAGRIRGQPQHF TGTGCCGGTCGAATCAGGGGTCAGCCCCAGCATTTT
TRBJ1-1 TRBV29-1 once - 12 CSVGEKNTEAFF TGCAGCGTTGGGGAGAAGAACACTGAAGCTTTCTTT
TRBJ1-1 TRBV18 - - 13 CASSPIKDTEAFF TGTGCCAGCTCACCAATCAAGGATACTGAAGCTTTCTTT
TRBJ2-2 TRBV5-8 - - 14 CASSSLVTTGELFF TGTGCCAGCAGCTCCCTCGTTACGACCGGGGAGCTGTTTTTT
TRBJ2-2 TRBV27 - TRBD1 18 CASSLRRTGTGGTGELFF TGTGCCAGCAGTTTGAGGCGTACCGGGACAGGGGGCACCGGGGAGCTGTTTTTT
TRBJ1-2 TRBV28 - - 14 CASSLGGRNYGYTF TGTGCCAGCAGTTTGGGGGGGAGGAACTATGGCTACACCTTC
TRBJ2-5 TRBV11-2 - - 16 CASSLGTGAYQETQYF TGTGCCAGCAGCTTAGGAACGGGGGCGTATCAAGAGACCCAGTACTTC
TRBJ2-2 TRBV7-3 - - 14 CASSLNPGVGELFF TGTGCCAGCAGCTTAAACCCGGGGGTCGGGGAGCTGTTTTTT